This T cell receptor beta chain came from a study of human T cells and chemical hapten exposure. MiXCR, run by TCRdb on the 5' RACE reads, gives a single entry per CDR3 protein. Here the sample spans over 70,000 distinct CDR3 sequences, roughly 15% being singletons. Only a few counts were recorded for this clonotype. Its antigen is still unknown. Someone pulled total RNA out of unfractionated whole blood. Whole-study results and caveats: DPC sensitization produced no change in TCRs with frequency above 1 in 1000.

In germline, CDR1 is SEHNR, CDR2 FQNEAQ (reference sequence). CDR3 size: 10 residues. V was clipped by 3 bases and J by 7 bases, with 3 bases between them. The sequence derives from a female donor in good health. The J gene is TRBJ1-2, the V gene TRBV7-9; D not certain. Written as DNA, the CDR3 is TGTGCCAGCAGCTTGAGTGGCTACACCTTC. This codes for CASSLSGYTF.